This T cell receptor beta chain was sequenced in a study of post-analysis software for immune sequencing data (dated by TCRdb to between 2014 and 2017). Turning to the overall study: Disease courses on record covered relapsing-remitting, secondary progressive and progressive-relapsing multiple sclerosis, though some patients had no subtype annotation. Patient repertoires were compared against over ten previously published healthy control repertoires from donors aged 6 to 25 years. A subset of samples was prepared in parallel using single-end sample barcoding, then pooled and co-amplified after Illumina adapter ligation. Study-level results and caveats: The control group was slightly older than the multiple sclerosis patient group. Significantly lower normalized Chao1 diversity was found in multiple sclerosis patients than in controls, suggesting substantial peripheral T-cell clonal expansion. Direct clustering with F measure revealed strong co-clustering of samples prepared in the same batch, which led to a batch-effect correction.

To demonstrate the VDJtools post-analysis software, the study profiled TCR beta repertoires from the peripheral blood of around 13 young patients with multiple sclerosis. The patients with multiple sclerosis were children and adolescents between roughly 6 and 15 years of age. Regarding this clonotype: The antigen this receptor binds is unknown. No much larger clone is present one base from it, and per-base qualities are unavailable.

The library was prepared using PCR. Sequencing instrument: Illumina HiSeq 2500. To reduce PCR and sequencing biases, unique molecular identifiers were built into the TCR beta cDNA libraries. Every 1 to 10 million input T cells yielded approximately 500,000 cDNA molecules, meaning each molecule approximated one T cell. The same protocol used for the earlier healthy control dataset was applied to prepare and sequence the patient libraries. Within a given batch, samples were prepared together, multiplexed and sequenced on the same HiSeq lane. The authors' pipeline ran thus. Raw barcoded reads were processed with MIGEC, discarding single-read molecular identifier groups before consensus assembly and CDR3 extraction. VDJtools was used for post-analysis of the clonotype tables, with diversity normalized by down-sampling every dataset to the smallest sample size. Repertoire overlap clustering matched CDR3 amino acid but not nucleotide sequences to correct batch-related cross-sample contamination. The raw public data were reprocessed by TCRdb itself: fastp quality trimming at Q25, MiXCR clonotype calling, in-frame beta chains only. Under each unique CDR3 protein, matching rows form one entry showing the most common genes and DNA. TCRdb, rather than the study authors, made the V and J calls. This sample has roughly 870,000 distinct CDR3 sequences in its table, and approximately 50% of those were observed once. In total, the top ten clones hold 4.6% of the sample.

The sequencing input was blood. This clonotype originated in a girl aged 5 to 17 with multiple sclerosis.

DNA sequence: TGTGCCAGCAGCTTAGCGGGACAGGGGGCTAGGAATGAGCAGTTCTTC. Translated, it reads CASSLAGQGARNEQFF. The rearranged segments are TRBV7-2 and TRBJ2-1; TRBD1 agrees with 12 junctional bases. The CDR3 holds 16 amino acids from the cysteine to the phenylalanine. The sequence is cut down to CDR3 DNA, 48 bases in frame from base 1. CDR1 and CDR2, looked up from the germline V gene, are SGHTA and FQGNSA. V lost 0 bases and J lost 7 bases, and the count of bases not matched to a germline gene is 4.